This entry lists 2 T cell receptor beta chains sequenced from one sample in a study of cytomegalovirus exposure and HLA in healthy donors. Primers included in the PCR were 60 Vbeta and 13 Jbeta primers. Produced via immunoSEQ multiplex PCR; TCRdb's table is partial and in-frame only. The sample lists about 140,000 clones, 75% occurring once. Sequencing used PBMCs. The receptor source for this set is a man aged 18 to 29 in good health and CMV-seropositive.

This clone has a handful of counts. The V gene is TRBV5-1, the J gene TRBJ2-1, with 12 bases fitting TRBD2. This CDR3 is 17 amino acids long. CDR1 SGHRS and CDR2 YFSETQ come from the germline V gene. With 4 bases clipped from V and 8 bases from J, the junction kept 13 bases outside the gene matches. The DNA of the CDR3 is TGCGCCAGCAGCCTGAGACTAGCGGGAGATGGTAGCGATGAGCAGTTCTTC. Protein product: CASSLRLAGDGSDEQFF.

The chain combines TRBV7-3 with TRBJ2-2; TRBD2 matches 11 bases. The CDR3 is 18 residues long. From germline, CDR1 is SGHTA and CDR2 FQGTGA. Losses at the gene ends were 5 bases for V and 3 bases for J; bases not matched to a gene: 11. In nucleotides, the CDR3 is TGTGCCAGCAGCCCCCTGGGTAGCGGGAGGGCCTACACCGGGGAGCTGTTTTTT. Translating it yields CASSPLGSGRAYTGELFF.